A selection of T cell receptor beta chains follows, all from one sample in a study of human T cells and chemical hapten exposure. TCRdb used MiXCR to reprocess the RACE reads, holding one entry per CDR3 protein. The table shows around 300,000 distinct CDR3 sequences, with 5% to 6.5% occurring only once. The sample here was whole blood, taken in connection with sensitization to the hapten diphenylcyclopropenone (DPC). The receptors derive from a woman aged 18-30 years with alopecia areata. Some clones in this sample may be carry-over from other donors' samples. The CDR3 runs from the conserved cysteine through the conserved F or W. The order of the fields is clone size, V gene, CDR3 length, J gene, CDR3 protein. The listing skips clone size in some rows; elsewhere it reads once, few, many or a size class.

many,TRBV6-5,14,TRBJ2-7,CASSYGDRVYEQYF
few,TRBV7-3,11,TRBJ2-1,CASSLMGRLHF
few,TRBV10-3,15,TRBJ2-2,CAISEDRGDTGELFF
many,TRBV11-2,14,TRBJ1-4,CASRNPGIQEKLFF
.,TRBV20-1,17,TRBJ1-1,CSAITQFPGHQNTEAFF
many,TRBV7-2,14,TRBJ1-2,CASSLDRGGDGYTF
many,TRBV5-1,16,TRBJ1-1,CASSSGSRVPNTEAFF
.,TRBV2,15,TRBJ1-2,CASKLGQALHYGYTF
.,TRBV6-2/TRBV6-3,13,TRBJ1-1,CASSWALNTEAFF
few,TRBV12-2,15,TRBJ2-7,CASRSLPTGNYEQYF
many,TRBV2,13,TRBJ1-2,CASNRDLNYGYTF
many,TRBV14,16,TRBJ2-3,CASSLLAGALTDTQYF
.,TRBV3-1,12,TRBJ2-1,CASSQTNEWQFF
.,TRBV7-2,13,TRBJ2-7,CASSGQVAYEQYF
many,TRBV29-1,12,TRBJ1-2,CSGGTETYGYTF
many,TRBV27,14,TRBJ2-3,CASRSGGSTDTQYF
.,TRBV20-1,10,TRBJ2-7,CSAGQNEQYF
few,TRBV6-5,13,TRBJ1-1,CASKRQGAGEAFF
.,TRBV15,15,TRBJ1-6,CATSSFRTGGSPLHF
few,TRBV6-2/TRBV6-3,14,TRBJ1-4,CASSNDRVFPKLFF
few,TRBV5-1,15,TRBJ2-1,CASRDGTASYNEQFF